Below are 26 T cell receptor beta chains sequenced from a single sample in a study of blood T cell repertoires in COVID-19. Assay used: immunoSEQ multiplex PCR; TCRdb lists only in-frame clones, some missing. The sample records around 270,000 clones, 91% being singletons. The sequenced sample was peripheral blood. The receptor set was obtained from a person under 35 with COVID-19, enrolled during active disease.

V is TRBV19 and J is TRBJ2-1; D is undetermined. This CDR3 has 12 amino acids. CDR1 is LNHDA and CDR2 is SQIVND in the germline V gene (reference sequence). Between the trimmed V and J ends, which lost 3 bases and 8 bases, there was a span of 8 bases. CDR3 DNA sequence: TGTGCCAGTAGTATTCCCCCCGATGAGCAGTTCTTC. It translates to CASSIPPDEQFF.

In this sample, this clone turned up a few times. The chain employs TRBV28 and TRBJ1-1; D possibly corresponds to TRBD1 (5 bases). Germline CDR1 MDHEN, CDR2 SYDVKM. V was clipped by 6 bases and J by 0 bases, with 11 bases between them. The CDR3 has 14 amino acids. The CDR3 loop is CASRSTGMNTEAFF. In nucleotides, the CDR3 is TGTGCCAGCAGAAGTACAGGAATGAACACTGAAGCTTTCTTT. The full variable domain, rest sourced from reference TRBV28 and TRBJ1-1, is DVKVTQSSRYLVKRTGEKVFLECVQDMDHENMFWYRQDPGLGLRLIYFSYDVKMKEKGDIPEGYSVSREKKERFSLILESASTNQTSMYLCASRSTGMNTEAFFGQGTRLTVV.

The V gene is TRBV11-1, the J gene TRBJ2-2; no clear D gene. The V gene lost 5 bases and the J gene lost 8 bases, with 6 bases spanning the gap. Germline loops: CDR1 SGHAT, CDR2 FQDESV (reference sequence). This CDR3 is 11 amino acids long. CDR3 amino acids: CASSLRGELFF. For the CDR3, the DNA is TGTGCCAGCAGCCTCAGGGGGGAGCTGTTTTTT.

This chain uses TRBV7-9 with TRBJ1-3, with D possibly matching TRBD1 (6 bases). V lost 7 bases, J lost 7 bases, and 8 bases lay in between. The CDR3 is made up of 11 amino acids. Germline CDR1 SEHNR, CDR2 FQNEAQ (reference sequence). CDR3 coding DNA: TGTGCCAGCAATCAGGGGAACACCATATATTTT. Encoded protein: CASNQGNTIYF. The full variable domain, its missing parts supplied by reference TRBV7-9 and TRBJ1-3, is DTGVSQNPRHKITKRGQNVTFRCDPISEHNRLYWYRQTLGQGPEFLTYFQNEAQLEKSRLLSDRFSAERPKGSFSTLEIQRTEQGDSAMYLCASNQGNTIYFGEGSWLTVV.

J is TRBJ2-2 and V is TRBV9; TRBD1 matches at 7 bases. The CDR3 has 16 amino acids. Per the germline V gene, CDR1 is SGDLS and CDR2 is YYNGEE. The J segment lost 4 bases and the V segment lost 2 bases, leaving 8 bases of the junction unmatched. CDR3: CASSVEGAGITGELFF. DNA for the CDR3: TGTGCCAGCAGCGTCGAGGGGGCAGGGATCACCGGGGAGCTGTTTTTT.

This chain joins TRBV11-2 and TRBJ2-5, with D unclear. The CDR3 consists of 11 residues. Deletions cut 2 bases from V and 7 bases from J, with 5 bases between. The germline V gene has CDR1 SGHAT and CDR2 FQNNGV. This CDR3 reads CASSLSGTQYF. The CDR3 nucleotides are TGTGCCAGCAGCTTATCCGGGACCCAGTACTTC.

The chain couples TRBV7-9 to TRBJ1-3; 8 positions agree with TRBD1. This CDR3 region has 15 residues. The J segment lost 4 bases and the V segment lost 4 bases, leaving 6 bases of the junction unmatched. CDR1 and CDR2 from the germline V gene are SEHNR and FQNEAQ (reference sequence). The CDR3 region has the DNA TGTGCCAGCAGCTCGAGACAGGGGTTAGGAAACACCATATATTTT. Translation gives CASSSRQGLGNTIYF.

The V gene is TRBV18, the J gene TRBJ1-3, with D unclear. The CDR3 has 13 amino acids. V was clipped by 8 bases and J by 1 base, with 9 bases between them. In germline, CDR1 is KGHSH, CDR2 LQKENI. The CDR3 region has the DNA TGTGCCAGCACAGAATTATCTGGAAACACCATATATTTT. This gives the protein CASTELSGNTIYF.

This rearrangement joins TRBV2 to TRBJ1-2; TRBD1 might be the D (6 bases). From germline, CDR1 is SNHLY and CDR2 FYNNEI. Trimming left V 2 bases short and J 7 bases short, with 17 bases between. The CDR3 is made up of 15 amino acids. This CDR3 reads CASSEWTEQRGGYTF. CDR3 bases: TGTGCCAGCAGTGAATGGACAGAGCAACGAGGTGGCTACACCTTC.

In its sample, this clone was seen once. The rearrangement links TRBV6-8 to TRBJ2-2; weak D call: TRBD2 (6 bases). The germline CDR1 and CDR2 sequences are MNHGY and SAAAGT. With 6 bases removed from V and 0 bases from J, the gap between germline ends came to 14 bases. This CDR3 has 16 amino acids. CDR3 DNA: TGTGCCAGCAGACTACGGCGGGGCCCGAACACCGGGGAGCTGTTTTTT. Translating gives CASRLRRGPNTGELFF.

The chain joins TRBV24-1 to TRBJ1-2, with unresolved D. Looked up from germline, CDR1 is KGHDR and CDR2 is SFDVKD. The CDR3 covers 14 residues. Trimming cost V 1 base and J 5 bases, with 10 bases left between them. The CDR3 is CATSDFRRKYGYTF. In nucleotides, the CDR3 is TGTGCCACCAGTGATTTTAGGCGGAAGTATGGCTACACCTTC.

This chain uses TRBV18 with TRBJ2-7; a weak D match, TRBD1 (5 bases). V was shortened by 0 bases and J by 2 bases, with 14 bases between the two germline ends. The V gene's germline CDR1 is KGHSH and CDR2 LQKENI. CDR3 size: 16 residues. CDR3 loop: CASSPPPGQGPYEQYF. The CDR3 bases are TGTGCCAGCTCACCACCGCCAGGCCAGGGTCCCTACGAGCAGTACTTC.

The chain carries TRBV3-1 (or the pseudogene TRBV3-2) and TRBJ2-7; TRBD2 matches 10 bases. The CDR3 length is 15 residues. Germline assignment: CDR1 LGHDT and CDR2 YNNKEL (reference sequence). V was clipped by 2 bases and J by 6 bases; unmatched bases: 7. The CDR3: CASSQLLAGDGEQYF. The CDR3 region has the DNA TGTGCCAGCAGCCAACTCCTAGCGGGAGATGGCGAGCAGTACTTC.

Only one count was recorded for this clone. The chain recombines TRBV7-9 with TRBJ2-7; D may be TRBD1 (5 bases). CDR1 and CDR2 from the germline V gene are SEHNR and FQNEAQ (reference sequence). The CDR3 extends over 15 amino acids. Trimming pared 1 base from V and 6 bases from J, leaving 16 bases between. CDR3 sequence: CASSLVYRSEGEQYF. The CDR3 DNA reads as TGTGCCAGCAGCTTAGTCTACAGGTCTGAAGGCGAGCAGTACTTC.

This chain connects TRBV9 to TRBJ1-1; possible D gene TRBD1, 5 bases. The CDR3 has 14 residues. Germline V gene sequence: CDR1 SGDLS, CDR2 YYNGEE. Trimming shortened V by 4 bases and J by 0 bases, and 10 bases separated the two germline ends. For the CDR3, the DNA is TGTGCCAGCAGCTGGACGGACATGAACACTGAAGCTTTCTTT. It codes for CASSWTDMNTEAFF.

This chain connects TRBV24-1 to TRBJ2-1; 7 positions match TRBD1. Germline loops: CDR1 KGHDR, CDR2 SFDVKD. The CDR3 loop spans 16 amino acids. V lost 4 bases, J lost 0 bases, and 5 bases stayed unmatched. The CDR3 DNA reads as TGTGCCACCAGTGACGGACAGGTATCCTCCTACAATGAGCAGTTCTTC. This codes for CATSDGQVSSYNEQFF.

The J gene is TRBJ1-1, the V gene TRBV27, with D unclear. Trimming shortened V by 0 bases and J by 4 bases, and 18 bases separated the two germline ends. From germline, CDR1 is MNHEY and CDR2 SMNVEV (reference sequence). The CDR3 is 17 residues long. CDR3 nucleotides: TGTGCCAGCAGTTTATCCGGGGTCCCTCTAATGGGCACTGAAGCTTTCTTT. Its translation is CASSLSGVPLMGTEAFF.

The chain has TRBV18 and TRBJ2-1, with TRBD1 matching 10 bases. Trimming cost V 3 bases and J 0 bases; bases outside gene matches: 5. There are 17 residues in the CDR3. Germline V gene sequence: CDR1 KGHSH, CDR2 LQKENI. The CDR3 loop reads CASSPRTGGVSYNEQFF. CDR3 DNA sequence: TGTGCCAGCTCACCTAGGACAGGGGGGGTCTCCTACAATGAGCAGTTCTTC.

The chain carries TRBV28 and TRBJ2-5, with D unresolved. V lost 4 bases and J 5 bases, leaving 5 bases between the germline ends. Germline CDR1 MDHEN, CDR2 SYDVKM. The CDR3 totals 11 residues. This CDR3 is CASSSRETQYF. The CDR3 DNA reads TGTGCCAGCAGTTCTAGGGAGACCCAGTACTTC.

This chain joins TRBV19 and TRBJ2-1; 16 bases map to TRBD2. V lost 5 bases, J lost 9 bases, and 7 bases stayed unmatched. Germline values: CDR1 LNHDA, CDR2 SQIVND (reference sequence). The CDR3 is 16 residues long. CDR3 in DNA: TGTGCCAGTAGTCATCCGGGACTAGCGGGAGGGGGTGAGCAGTTCTTC. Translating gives CASSHPGLAGGGEQFF.

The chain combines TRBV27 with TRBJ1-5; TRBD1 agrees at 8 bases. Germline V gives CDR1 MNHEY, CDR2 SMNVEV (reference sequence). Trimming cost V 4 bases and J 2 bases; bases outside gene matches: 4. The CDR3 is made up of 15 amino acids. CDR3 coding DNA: TGTGCCAGCAGTTCCAGGGGGCAAGGCAATCAGCCCCAGCATTTT. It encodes CASSSRGQGNQPQHF.

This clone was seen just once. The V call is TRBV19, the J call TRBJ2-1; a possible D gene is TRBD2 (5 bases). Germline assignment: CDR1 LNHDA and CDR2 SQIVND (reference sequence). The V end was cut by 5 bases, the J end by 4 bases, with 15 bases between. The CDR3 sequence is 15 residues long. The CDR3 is CASSPGYRGYNEQFF. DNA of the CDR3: TGTGCCAGTAGTCCTGGTTATCGGGGATACAATGAGCAGTTCTTC.

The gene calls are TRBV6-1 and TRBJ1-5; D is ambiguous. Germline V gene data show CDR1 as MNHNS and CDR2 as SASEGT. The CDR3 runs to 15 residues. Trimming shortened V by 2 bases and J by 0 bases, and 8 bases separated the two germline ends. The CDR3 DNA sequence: TGTGCCAGCAGTGAACCCAGTTATAGCAATCAGCCCCAGCATTTT. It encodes CASSEPSYSNQPQHF.

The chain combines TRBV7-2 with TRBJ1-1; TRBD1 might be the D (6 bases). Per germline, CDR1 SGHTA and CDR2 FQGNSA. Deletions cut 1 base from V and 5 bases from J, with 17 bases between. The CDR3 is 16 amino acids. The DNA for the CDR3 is TGTGCCAGCAGCTTAGTCGGGTCAGGGGTTTGGACTGAAGCTTTCTTT. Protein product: CASSLVGSGVWTEAFF.

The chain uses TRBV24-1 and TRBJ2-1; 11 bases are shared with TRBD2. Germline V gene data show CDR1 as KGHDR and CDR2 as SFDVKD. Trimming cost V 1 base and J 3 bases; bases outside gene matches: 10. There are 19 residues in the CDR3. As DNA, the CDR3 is TGTGCCACCAGTGATTTCCGTAGCGGGAGGGACTTCTACTACAATGAGCAGTTCTTC. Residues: CATSDFRSGRDFYYNEQFF.

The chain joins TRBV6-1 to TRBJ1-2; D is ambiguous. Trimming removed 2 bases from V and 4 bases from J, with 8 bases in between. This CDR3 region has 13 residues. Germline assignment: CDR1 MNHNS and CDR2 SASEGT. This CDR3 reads CASSEISVYGYTF. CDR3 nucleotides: TGTGCCAGCAGTGAAATCAGTGTCTATGGCTACACCTTC.